This TCR beta chain is from a study of T cell responses to AZD1222 COVID-19 vaccine (dated by TCRdb to the early 2020s). For context, the study as a whole: Because spike-specific TCR depth and breadth did not differ between the two schedules, AZD1222 recipients who got a second dose at roughly 4 weeks were pooled with those who got a second dose at roughly 12 weeks. Trial participants were enrolled by age into 18-55, 56-69 and 70-plus year subgroups, with 148, 28 and 57 TCR-sequenced participants respectively. TCR sequencing was performed for 233 trial participants, of whom about 200 were given two doses of AZD1222 and approximately 25 were given two doses of MenACWY control vaccine.

The CDR3 regions of human TCRbeta chains were subjected to immunosequencing. In the original analysis: Repertoire TCRs were checked for matches against a reference library of SARS-CoV-2-specific TCRs that had been generated using the MIRA antigen-specificity platform. Breadth was defined as the fraction of unique TCRs that were SARS-CoV-2-associated, and depth was defined as the fraction of total T cells that were SARS-CoV-2-associated. Using the MIRA data, each spike-specific TCR was mapped to the spike region that the TCR reacts to and placed in a CD4 or CD8 class. Log10-transformed breadth and depth values were compared by one-way ANOVA with Sidak's multiple comparisons tests. Imported from immuneACCESS, the table was reduced by TCRdb to in-frame sequences with V and J called. These copies leave out some clones; in studies compared against another copy, an unresolved V gene accounts for under half, and the cause of the remainder is not known. Clonal size and the V and J genes are those of that table, whereas D and trimming came from the DNA. In all, the sample holds 85,000 to 130,000 clones, and about 90% of those were seen once. Jointly, the top ten make up about 8.7% of the sample.

Comment on this clone: Its recognized antigen is unknown. No much larger clonotype is one base removed from it; base qualities were not supplied.

Based on the germline V gene (reference sequence), the CDR1 and CDR2 sequences are LNHDA and SQIVND. V gives up 7 bases and J gives up 4 bases, and the segment between their germline ends measures 16 bases. From cysteine to phenylalanine, the CDR3 is 14 amino acids long. Kept here is only the CDR3 DNA, which spans 42 bases and is read in frame from base 1. Overall results and qualifications from the work: Most participants were white British and females outnumbered males, and the authors suggested that clonal diversity may have been underestimated. The 56-69-year group was small, and its depth increase did not reach significance, likely because of low power. The vaccine-associated CD4 TCRs covered the entire spike protein, and the dominant responses fell in regions 160-218 and 743-854. Because no day 14 peak-response samples were available, the repertoires could be characterized only after the peak T cell response. Spike-specific TCR breadth and depth rose significantly after two AZD1222 doses compared with day 0 and with MenACWY recipients. Nearly half of unique spike-specific TCRs reportedly recognized epitopes outside regions mutated in the B.1.351 and B.1.1.7 variants. Conclusions about previously exposed vaccinees were limited because only six AZD1222 recipients were SARS-CoV-2 seropositive at baseline.

The time point tag for this specimen amounts to: baseline before first vaccination. Vaccinee samples came from UK trials COV001 and COV002, including a single-blind randomized controlled phase 2/3 trial of AZD1222 (ChAdOx1 nCoV-19) in healthy adults. Trial participant PBMC samples were collected at day 0 and day 28 after the second dose for TCRbeta chain sequencing. The input for sequencing was peripheral blood, taken on day 0 of AZD1222 vaccination. The chain uses TRBV19 and TRBJ1-2; the D segment could be TRBD1, given 5 matching bases. This TCR was recovered from an adult in good health. The DNA reads TGTGCCAGTAAGGTACCAGGGAGTTCCTATGGCTACACCTTC. This gives the protein CASKVPGSSYGYTF.